This TCR beta chain derives from a study of cytomegalovirus exposure and HLA in healthy donors. General observations from the study: It was assumed in the presence/absence analyses that sequencing depth was roughly uniform across donors.

CDR1 is SGHKS and CDR2 is YYEKEE in the germline V gene (reference sequence). The trim removed 2 bases at V and 3 bases at J, leaving 7 bases unmatched. This CDR3 has 16 residues. As concerns this clone: Its specificity is not known.

This PCR relied on a set of 60 Vbeta primers and 13 Jbeta primers. Here immunoSEQ multiplex PCR was the method, and the copy in TCRdb shows in-frame clones only, minus some. The repertoire has just over 150,000 clones, less than 90% of them found once; the top ten carry approximately 2%. The sequencing sample was made of PBMCs. The chain carries TRBV5-5 and TRBJ1-5; 8 bases are shared with TRBD1. This clonotype was sampled from a woman aged 18-35 years in good health and CMV-seronegative. The CDR3 sequence: CASSFSQDRDNQPQHF. CDR3 DNA: TGTGCCAGCAGCTTCTCCCAGGACAGGGACAATCAGCCCCAGCATTTT.